The present TCR beta chain was sequenced within a study of PD-1 blockade in classical Hodgkin lymphoma. On the study more broadly: The patients were dosed with nivolumab 3 mg/kg, infused intravenously every 2 weeks.

Using immunoSEQ multiplex PCR, the repertoire was profiled, and TCRdb retains in-frame clones only, with some absent. Among tens of thousands of clones listed, more than 75% were seen once. On this clone itself: Its antigen is undetermined.

Points from the study as a whole: Baseline diversity was lower in partial responders and progressors than complete responders. Exclusion removed patients who began nivolumab under 1 year after ASCT.

Each and every patient relapsed after autologous stem cell transplantation, and patients got differing brentuximab vedotin exposure. The receptor was isolated from a human donor with classical Hodgkin lymphoma. The starting material was peripheral blood mononuclear cells (PBMCs), obtained before the second cycle of nivolumab.

In nucleotides, the CDR3 is TGTGCCAGTAGTCGGCAGGTCCGTCCCACCGGGGAGCTGTTTTTT. Translated: CASSRQVRPTGELFF. This chain uses TRBV19 with TRBJ2-2; D unresolved. Trimming took 5 bases from V and 4 from J, leaving 14 bases between them. Germline assignment: CDR1 LNHDA and CDR2 SQIVND (reference sequence). The CDR3 contains 15 residues.